Below are 5 T cell receptor beta chains sequenced from a single sample in a study of blood T cells in healthy people across ages. Through a sample-barcoded 5' primer and a J-beta primer mix, a second PCR was run for roughly 6 to 12 cycles. MiXCR, run by TCRdb on the 5' RACE reads, gives a single entry per CDR3 protein. The sample holds some 640,000 distinct CDR3 sequences; approximately 30% are singletons and the top ten take approximately 14%. The sequencing sample was made of blood. All receptors come from an elderly woman in good health.

This clonotype showed up just a few times. The chain carries TRBV4-1 and TRBJ1-1; unclear D gene. The germline V gene has CDR1 MGHRA and CDR2 YSYEKL. This CDR3 has 15 residues. V lost 3 bases and J lost 1, with 12 bases in between. CDR3 in DNA: TGCGCCAGCAGCCATCAGGTAGCGGAGAACACTGAAGCTTTCTTT. Translation: CASSHQVAENTEAFF.

The table lists this clonotype with many counts. This chain joins TRBV5-1 and TRBJ1-1; TRBD1 matches at 12 bases. The germline V gene encodes CDR1 SGHRS and CDR2 YFSETQ. Trimming at V came to 4 bases and at J to 0 bases, leaving 1 base not matched to a gene. This CDR3 has 15 residues. The CDR3 here is CASSRDRGLNTEAFF. DNA of the CDR3: TGCGCCAGCAGCCGGGACAGGGGGCTGAACACTGAAGCTTTCTTT. The full variable domain, rest sourced from reference TRBV5-1 and TRBJ1-1, is KAGVTQTPRYLIKTRGQQVTLSCSPISGHRSVSWYQQTPGQGLQFLFEYFSETQRNKGNFPGRFSGRQFSNSRSEMNVSTLELGDSALYLCASSRDRGLNTEAFFGQGTRLTVV.

In its sample, this clonotype was seen many times. The genes are TRBV11-3 and TRBJ2-5; 7 bases align to TRBD2. Per the germline V gene, CDR1 is SGHNT and CDR2 is YENEEA. J lost 1 base, V lost 5 bases, and 10 bases had no gene match. This CDR3 region has 16 residues. The CDR3 region has the DNA TGTGCCAGCAGCGCAGGGACGTTAGCGGGCCAAGAGACCCAGTACTTC. It yields the protein CASSAGTLAGQETQYF. Together with reference TRBV11-3 and TRBJ2-5, the CDR3 gives the full variable domain: EAGVVQSPRYKIIEKKQPVAFWCNPISGHNTLYWYLQNLGQGPELLIRYENEEAVDDSQLPKDRFSAERLKGVDSTLKIQPAELGDSAVYLCASSAGTLAGQETQYFGPGTRLLVL.

About this clonotype itself: At one of its ends the junction is not consistent with the germline gene, which may arise from a read error. This chain connects TRBV6-6 to TRBJ1-2, with a weak D call TRBD1 (5 bases). Looked up from germline, CDR1 is MNHNY and CDR2 is SVGAGI (reference sequence). The CDR3 contains 13 residues. This CDR3 reads CASTQGVVYDYTF. The CDR3 region has the DNA TGTGCCAGCACTCAAGGGGTGGTCTATGACTACACCTTC.

The sample holds many counts of this clonotype. V gene TRBV5-8 combines with J gene TRBJ2-1; D may be TRBD1 (5 bases). V lost 0 bases, J lost 4 bases, and 11 bases lay in between. This CDR3 comprises 15 residues. The germline CDR1 and CDR2 sequences are SGHTS and YDEGEE. The CDR3 nucleotides read TGTGCCAGCAGCTTGGGACAGCTACTTTACAATGAGCAGTTCTTC. Protein product: CASSLGQLLYNEQFF.